The sequence of this TCR beta chain was determined in a study of neurological immune-mediated disorders. The study, taken as a whole, reports: In HTLV-1-associated myelopathy, TCR clonal expansion was greatest, whereas multiple sclerosis had the least, falling below healthy controls.

5'RACE employing 10-nucleotide random UMIs yielded the cDNA. Each CDR3 protein is one row after TCRdb ran MiXCR on the 5' RACE reads. Of about 82,000 distinct CDR3 sequences listed, 2.6% are singletons. 2 million PBMCs stored at -80 C were the source of the unsorted libraries. The CDR3 is 14 amino acids. The germline V gene has CDR1 SGHTA and CDR2 FQGNSA. V lost 1 base and J 4 bases, leaving 11 bases between the germline ends. This clonotype showed up many times. Its antigen is not known. The gene calls are TRBV7-2 and TRBJ2-7, with a tentative D call TRBD2 (5 bases). Sequencing was performed on PBMCs. The receptor's source is a young woman with multiple sclerosis. CDR3 protein: CASSLGSLAYEQYF. The CDR3 DNA reads TGTGCCAGCAGCTTAGGGAGTTTAGCGTACGAGCAGTACTTC.